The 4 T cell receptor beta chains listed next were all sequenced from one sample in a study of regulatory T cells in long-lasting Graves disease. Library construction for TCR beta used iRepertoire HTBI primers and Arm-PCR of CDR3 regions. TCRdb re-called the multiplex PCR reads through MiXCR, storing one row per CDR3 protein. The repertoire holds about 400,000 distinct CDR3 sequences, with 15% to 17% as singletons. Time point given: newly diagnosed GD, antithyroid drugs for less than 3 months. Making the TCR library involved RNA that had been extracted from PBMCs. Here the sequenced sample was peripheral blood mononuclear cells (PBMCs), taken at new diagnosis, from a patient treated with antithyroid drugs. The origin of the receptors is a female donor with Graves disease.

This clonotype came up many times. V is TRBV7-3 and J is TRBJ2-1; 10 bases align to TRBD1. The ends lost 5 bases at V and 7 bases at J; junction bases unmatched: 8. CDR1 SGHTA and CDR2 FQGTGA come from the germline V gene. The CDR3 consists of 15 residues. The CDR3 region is CASSQFGQGGNEQFF. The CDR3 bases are TGTGCCAGCAGCCAATTCGGACAGGGGGGAAATGAGCAGTTCTTC.

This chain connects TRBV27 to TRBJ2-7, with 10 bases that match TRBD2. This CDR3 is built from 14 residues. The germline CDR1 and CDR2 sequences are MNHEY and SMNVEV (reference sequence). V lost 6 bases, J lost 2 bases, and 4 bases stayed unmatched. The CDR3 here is CASSSGGGPYEQYF. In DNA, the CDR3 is TGTGCCAGCAGCAGCGGGGGGGGTCCCTACGAGCAGTACTTC.

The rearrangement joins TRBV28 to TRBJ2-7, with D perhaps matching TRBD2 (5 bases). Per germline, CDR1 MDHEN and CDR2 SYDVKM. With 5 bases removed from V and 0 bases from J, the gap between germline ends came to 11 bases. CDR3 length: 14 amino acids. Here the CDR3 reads CASSTRTVSYEQYF. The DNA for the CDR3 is TGTGCCAGCAGTACTAGGACGGTCTCCTACGAGCAGTACTTC.

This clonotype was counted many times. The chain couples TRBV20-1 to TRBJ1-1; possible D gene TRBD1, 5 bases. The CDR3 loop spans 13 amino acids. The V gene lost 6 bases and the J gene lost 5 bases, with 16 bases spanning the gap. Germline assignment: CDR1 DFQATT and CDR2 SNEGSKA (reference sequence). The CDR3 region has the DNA TGCAGTGCCCTGAGGGGAGTTGAGACTGAAGCTTTCTTT. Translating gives CSALRGVETEAFF.